Listed here are 27 T cell receptor beta chains from one sample, sequenced in a study of CD8+ T cells in alopecia areata. Following RNA extraction, reverse transcription yielded cDNA that acted as the sequencing template. Method: immunoSEQ multiplex PCR; TCRdb's copy keeps in-frame clones and lacks some. This table has fewer than 250,000 clones, around 66% appearing once. The treatment: oral pan-JAK inhibitor, 5-10 mg twice daily. The sequencing here drew on CD4+ T cells sorted from blood, taken at week 4, from a patient treated with tofacitinib. Every receptor here comes from a human donor with alopecia areata.

This clone was seen a few times. This chain links TRBV6-5 with TRBJ2-7; D is ambiguous. The germline V gene has CDR1 MNHEY and CDR2 SVGAGI. V lost 4 bases and J 4 bases, leaving 11 bases between the germline ends. The CDR3 is 13 amino acids. The CDR3 DNA reads as TGTGCCAGCAGTTCCGCTCCTCAGTACGAGCAGTACTTC. It yields the protein CASSSAPQYEQYF.

The CDR3 here is CASSREDTTYNEQFF. CDR3 in DNA: TGCGCCAGCAGCCGGGAGGACACGACATACAATGAGCAGTTCTTC. The chain combines TRBV4-3 with TRBJ2-1; D possibly corresponds to TRBD2 (6 bases). With 4 bases removed from V and 4 bases from J, the gap between germline ends came to 14 bases. In germline, CDR1 is LGHNA, CDR2 YSLEER. The CDR3 has 15 residues.

The rearrangement joins TRBV5-4 to TRBJ2-5, with D hard to call. Germline V gene sequence: CDR1 SGHNT, CDR2 YYREEE (reference sequence). Trimming left V 1 base short and J 1 base short, with 11 bases between. CDR3 length: 15 amino acids. CDR3 region: CASSLPTSAQETQYF. DNA for the CDR3: TGTGCCAGCAGCTTGCCCACATCCGCCCAAGAGACCCAGTACTTC.

This clone was found once. The rearrangement links TRBV4-1 to TRBJ2-3, with 10 nucleotides matching TRBD2. This CDR3 contains 15 residues. The germline V gene encodes CDR1 MGHRA and CDR2 YSYEKL. V lost 2 bases and J lost 6; bases outside the gene matches: 5. This chain's CDR3 is CASSQLGLARDTQYF. CDR3 bases: TGCGCCAGCAGCCAACTGGGACTAGCGCGCGATACGCAGTATTTT.

The chain carries TRBV5-1 and TRBJ1-1; D is ambiguous. Germline V gene sequence: CDR1 SGHRS, CDR2 YFSETQ. This CDR3 has 15 residues. Deletions cut 0 bases from V and 0 bases from J, with 9 bases between. CDR3 loop: CASSLVAGMNTEAFF. In DNA, the CDR3 is TGCGCCAGCAGCTTGGTGGCGGGGATGAACACTGAAGCTTTCTTT. Using reference TRBV5-1 and TRBJ1-1 for the parts outside the CDR3, the full variable domain is KAGVTQTPRYLIKTRGQQVTLSCSPISGHRSVSWYQQTPGQGLQFLFEYFSETQRNKGNFPGRFSGRQFSNSRSEMNVSTLELGDSALYLCASSLVAGMNTEAFFGQGTRLTVV.

V gene TRBV30 combines with J gene TRBJ2-1; D gene uncertain. The CDR3 has 13 amino acids. Looked up from germline, CDR1 is GTSNPN and CDR2 is SVGIG (reference sequence). The ends were cut back, 1 base at V and 3 bases at J, with 7 bases in the middle. CDR3 sequence: CAWSDGYYNEQFF. CDR3 bases: TGTGCCTGGAGTGATGGCTACTACAATGAGCAGTTCTTC.

This rearrangement joins TRBV25-1 to TRBJ2-7; the match to TRBD2 covers 7 bases. The germline V gene has CDR1 MGHDK and CDR2 SYGVNS. This CDR3 is 14 amino acids long. Trimming cost V 10 bases and J 0 bases; bases outside gene matches: 9. The CDR3 is CATGGRGGSYEQYF. The CDR3 DNA reads as TGTGCCACCGGAGGACGCGGGGGCTCCTACGAGCAGTACTTC.

This chain joins TRBV6-6 and TRBJ1-1; D ambiguous. This CDR3 contains 15 residues. V was cut by 8 bases and J by 1 base, with 17 bases left in between. Germline CDR1 is MNHNY and CDR2 is SVGAGI (reference sequence). CDR3 in amino acids: CASDRIGHPNTEAFF. The CDR3 bases are TGTGCCAGCGACCGAATCGGGCACCCGAACACTGAAGCTTTCTTT.

The V call is TRBV4-1, the J call TRBJ2-1; 8 bases align to TRBD1. Germline values: CDR1 MGHRA, CDR2 YSYEKL. The CDR3 covers 15 residues. Trimming removed 3 bases from V and 7 bases from J; junction bases left unmatched: 8. The CDR3, as DNA: TGCGCCAGCAGCCACGGACAGGGATACGAGAATGAGCAGTTCTTC. Translation gives CASSHGQGYENEQFF.

J is TRBJ1-1 and V is TRBV5-1; D possibly corresponds to TRBD1 (6 bases). The CDR3 is 15 amino acids. Trimming left V 4 bases short and J 0 bases short, with 13 bases between. CDR1 SGHRS and CDR2 YFSETQ come from the germline V gene. CDR3 sequence: CASSLDGDMNTEAFF. The CDR3 DNA is TGCGCCAGCAGCCTGGACGGGGACATGAACACTGAAGCTTTCTTT.

This chain links TRBV5-1 with TRBJ2-1; a possible D gene is TRBD1 (6 bases). This CDR3 has 15 amino acids. The V end was cut by 4 bases, the J end by 2 bases, with 13 bases between. The germline V gene encodes CDR1 SGHRS and CDR2 YFSETQ. CDR3 sequence (DNA): TGCGCCAGCAGCGACCGGGACATCACCTACAATGAGCAGTTCTTC. This sequence encodes CASSDRDITYNEQFF.

The chain links TRBV30 to TRBJ1-5; 7 bases fit TRBD1. Germline loops: CDR1 GTSNPN, CDR2 SVGIG (reference sequence). V was clipped by 4 bases and J by 1 base; unmatched bases: 1. The CDR3 extends over 13 amino acids. Here the CDR3 reads CAWTGQSNQPQHF. The DNA of the CDR3 is TGTGCCTGGACGGGACAGAGCAATCAGCCCCAGCATTTT.

V and J are TRBV9 and TRBJ2-5, with TRBD2 matching over 11 bases. From germline, CDR1 is SGDLS and CDR2 YYNGEE. The V gene end was trimmed by 4 bases and the J gene end by 2 bases; junction bases not matched to a gene: 4. CDR3 length: 15 amino acids. This CDR3 reads CASSTTSGGQETQYF. The CDR3 DNA sequence: TGTGCCAGCAGCACCACTAGCGGGGGACAAGAGACCCAGTACTTC.

The chain carries TRBV30 and TRBJ1-1; 9 nucleotides agree with TRBD1. CDR3 length: 15 residues. The J segment lost 1 base and the V segment lost 5 bases, leaving 8 bases of the junction unmatched. CDR1 and CDR2 from the germline V gene are GTSNPN and SVGIG (reference sequence). CDR3 sequence (DNA): TGTGCCTGGGGGGGTTGGGACAGGGCGAACACTGAAGCTTTCTTT. It translates to CAWGGWDRANTEAFF. Drawing the rest from reference TRBV30 and TRBJ1-1, the complete variable domain is SQTIHQWPATLVQPVGSPLSLECTVEGTSNPNLYWYRQAAGRGLQLLFYSVGIGQISSEVPQNLSASRPQDRQFILSSKKLLLSDSGFYLCAWGGWDRANTEAFFGQGTRLTVV.

The chain carries TRBV5-1 and TRBJ1-2; D gene unclear. This CDR3 contains 12 residues. Looked up from germline, CDR1 is SGHRS and CDR2 is YFSETQ. The V and J ends lost 5 bases and 7 bases respectively, with 12 bases between them. The CDR3 region is CASRRDMSGYTF. The CDR3 DNA follows: TGCGCCAGCAGGAGAGACATGAGTGGCTACACCTTC.

The rearrangement joins TRBV10-1 to TRBJ1-5; weak D call: TRBD1 (5 bases). V was cut by 2 bases and J by 5 bases, with 7 bases left in between. The CDR3 is 13 residues long. CDR1 is WNHNN and CDR2 is SYGVQD in the germline V gene (reference sequence). The CDR3 DNA reads as TGCGCCAGCAGTGAGGGGGGATATCAGCCCCAGCATTTT. Amino acids: CASSEGGYQPQHF.

The sample holds one count of this clone. The chain is built from TRBV6-5 and TRBJ1-2, with 7 bases matching TRBD1. Germline assignment: CDR1 MNHEY and CDR2 SVGAGI. The V gene end was trimmed by 6 bases and the J gene end by 3 bases; junction bases not matched to a gene: 7. The CDR3 is made up of 14 amino acids. The CDR3 protein is CASSAGQRDYGYTF. Here the CDR3 DNA reads TGTGCCAGCAGCGCGGGACAGCGAGACTATGGCTACACCTTC.

The V and J genes are TRBV4-2 and TRBJ2-3, with 7 bases identical to TRBD2. The germline CDR1 and CDR2 sequences are LGHNA and YNFKEQ. This CDR3 comprises 17 residues. V was clipped by 0 bases and J by 2 bases; unmatched bases: 8. The CDR3 reads CASSQDPSGDSTDTQYF. CDR3 DNA: TGTGCCAGCAGCCAAGATCCCAGCGGGGACTCCACAGATACGCAGTATTTT.

In its sample, this clone was seen a few times. J is TRBJ2-3 and V is TRBV5-1; D is ambiguous. The length of the CDR3 is 13 residues. Trimming took 3 bases from V and 0 from J, leaving 5 bases between them. Germline values: CDR1 SGHRS, CDR2 YFSETQ. DNA for the CDR3: TGCGCCAGCAGCTCGACCAGCACAGATACGCAGTATTTT. It codes for CASSSTSTDTQYF.

The rearrangement joins TRBV6-5 to TRBJ1-5; D remains ambiguous. Trimming stripped 0 bases from V and 6 bases from J, with 6 bases between. The CDR3 extends over 13 amino acids. Germline V gene lookup returns CDR1 MNHEY and CDR2 SVGAGI. This chain's CDR3 is CASSYSMSQPQHF. CDR3 DNA sequence: TGTGCCAGCAGTTACTCGATGAGTCAGCCCCAGCATTTT.

This clone was seen a handful of times. The chain has TRBV27 and TRBJ1-1, with 8 bases identical to TRBD1. This CDR3 comprises 14 residues. In germline, CDR1 is MNHEY, CDR2 SMNVEV (reference sequence). The ends lost 4 bases at V and 4 bases at J; junction bases unmatched: 5. The CDR3 DNA reads as TGTGCCAGCAGTTCCGACAGGGGAACCACTGAAGCTTTCTTT. It yields the protein CASSSDRGTTEAFF.

This chain connects TRBV2 to TRBJ2-2; 8 nucleotides match TRBD2. V lost 6 bases and J lost 4; bases outside the gene matches: 19. This CDR3 is built from 19 residues. The germline gives CDR1 SNHLY, CDR2 FYNNEI. The CDR3 region is CASSLNGASGHAGTGELFF. The CDR3 region has the DNA TGTGCCAGCAGCCTCAACGGTGCTAGCGGGCATGCGGGCACCGGGGAGCTGTTTTTT.

This chain uses TRBV7-6 with TRBJ2-3; D may be TRBD1 (5 bases). This CDR3 has 15 amino acids. The V end lost 0 bases, the J end lost 6 bases, and 13 bases lay between the germline ends. The germline V gene encodes CDR1 SGHVS and CDR2 FNYEAQ. The DNA for the CDR3 is TGTGCCAGCAGCTTAGCCGGGCAGGGTAGCGATACGCAGTATTTT. Amino acids: CASSLAGQGSDTQYF.

This clone was seen a few times. This sequence joins TRBV29-1 and TRBJ2-1; 7 bases align to TRBD2. Germline V gives CDR1 SQVTM, CDR2 ANQGSEA. CDR3 size: 18 residues. V shed 1 base, J shed 4 bases, and the junction held 16 bases outside the gene matches. The chain's CDR3 is CSVEVRAGVVGSYNEQFF. The CDR3 DNA reads as TGCAGCGTTGAAGTTAGGGCGGGGGTGGTAGGTAGTTACAATGAGCAGTTCTTC.

J is TRBJ2-7 and V is TRBV7-2; 9 bases map to TRBD2. The V gene end was trimmed by 4 bases and the J gene end by 5 bases; junction bases not matched to a gene: 12. This CDR3 has 16 amino acids. The germline CDR1 and CDR2 sequences are SGHTA and FQGNSA. The CDR3, as DNA: TGTGCCAGCAGCTCCCGGGGTAGCGGGGGACAAAACGAGCAGTACTTC. This gives the protein CASSSRGSGGQNEQYF.

This clone was recorded once. The CDR3 loop reads CASNSGVLRSGANVLTF. In nucleotides, the CDR3 is TGTGCCTCCAACAGTGGGGTACTAAGATCTGGGGCCAACGTCCTGACTTTC. The genes are TRBV30 and TRBJ2-6; D gene unclear. The V end was cut by 7 bases, the J end by 1 base, with 20 bases between. In germline, CDR1 is GTSNPN, CDR2 SVGIG (reference sequence). The CDR3 runs to 17 residues. The whole variable domain, filled in from reference TRBV30 and TRBJ2-6, reads SQTIHQWPATLVQPVGSPLSLECTVEGTSNPNLYWYRQAAGRGLQLLFYSVGIGQISSEVPQNLSASRPQDRQFILSSKKLLLSDSGFYLCASNSGVLRSGANVLTFGAGSRLTVL.

This clone has only a few counts. The rearrangement uses TRBV15 and TRBJ2-7; 9 positions agree with TRBD1. The CDR3 loop spans 14 amino acids. The junction had 2 bases not matched to a gene; V was cut back by 2 bases and J by 3 bases. The V gene's germline CDR1 is LNHNV and CDR2 YYDKDF (reference sequence). CDR3 bases: TGTGCCACCAGCAGAAAGGACAGGGGCTACGAGCAGTACTTC. Translated: CATSRKDRGYEQYF.